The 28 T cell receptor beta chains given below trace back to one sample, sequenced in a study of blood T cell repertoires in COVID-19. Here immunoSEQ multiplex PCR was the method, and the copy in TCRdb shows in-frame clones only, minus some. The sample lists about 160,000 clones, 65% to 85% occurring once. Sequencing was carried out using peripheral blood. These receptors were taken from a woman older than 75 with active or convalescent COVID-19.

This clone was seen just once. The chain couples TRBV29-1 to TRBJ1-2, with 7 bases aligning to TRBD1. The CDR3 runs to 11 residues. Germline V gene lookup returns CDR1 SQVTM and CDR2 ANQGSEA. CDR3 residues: CSLRTGYGYTF. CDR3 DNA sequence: TGCAGTCTAAGGACAGGTTACGGCTACACCTTC.

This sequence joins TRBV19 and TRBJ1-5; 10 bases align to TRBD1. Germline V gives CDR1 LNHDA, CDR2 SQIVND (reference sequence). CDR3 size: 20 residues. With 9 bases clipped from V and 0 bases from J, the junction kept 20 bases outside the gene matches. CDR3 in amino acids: CASATKTGTGEYYSNQPQHF. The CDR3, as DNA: TGTGCCAGCGCTACCAAAACAGGGACAGGGGAGTATTATAGCAATCAGCCCCAGCATTTT.

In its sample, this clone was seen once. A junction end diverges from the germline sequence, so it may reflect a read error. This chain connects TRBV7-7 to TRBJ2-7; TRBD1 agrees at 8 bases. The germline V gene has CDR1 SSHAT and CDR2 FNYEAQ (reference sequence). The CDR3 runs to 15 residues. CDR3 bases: TGTGCTAGCAGCGCCTCGACAGGGGTTGGTGGCGAGCAGTACTTC. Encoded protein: CASSASTGVGGEQYF.

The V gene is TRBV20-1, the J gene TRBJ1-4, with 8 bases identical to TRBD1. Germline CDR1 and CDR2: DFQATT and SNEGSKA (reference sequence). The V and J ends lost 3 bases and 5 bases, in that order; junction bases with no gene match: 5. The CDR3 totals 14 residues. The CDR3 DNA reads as TGCAGTGCTAGTGTACCAGGGGGCAATGAAAAACTGTTTTTT. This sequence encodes CSASVPGGNEKLFF.

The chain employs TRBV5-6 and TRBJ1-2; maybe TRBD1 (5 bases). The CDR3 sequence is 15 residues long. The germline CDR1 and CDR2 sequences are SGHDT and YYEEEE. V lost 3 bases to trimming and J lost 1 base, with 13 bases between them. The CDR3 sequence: CASSWDGGLNYGYTF. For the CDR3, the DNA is TGTGCCAGCAGCTGGGATGGGGGACTTAACTATGGCTACACCTTC.

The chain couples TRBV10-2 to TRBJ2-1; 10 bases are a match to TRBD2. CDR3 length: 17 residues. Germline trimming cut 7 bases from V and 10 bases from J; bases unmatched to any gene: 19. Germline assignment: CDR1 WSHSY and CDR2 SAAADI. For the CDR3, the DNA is TGCGCCAGCAACGAGAGGGTTTTGATAGCGGGGGGCGGAGAGCAGTTCTTC. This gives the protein CASNERVLIAGGGEQFF.

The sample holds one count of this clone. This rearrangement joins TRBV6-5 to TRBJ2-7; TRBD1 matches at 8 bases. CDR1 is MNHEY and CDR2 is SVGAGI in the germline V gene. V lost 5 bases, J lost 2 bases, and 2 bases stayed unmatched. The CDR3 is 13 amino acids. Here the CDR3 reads CASSTGGTYEQYF. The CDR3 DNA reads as TGTGCCAGCAGTACAGGGGGAACCTACGAGCAGTACTTC.

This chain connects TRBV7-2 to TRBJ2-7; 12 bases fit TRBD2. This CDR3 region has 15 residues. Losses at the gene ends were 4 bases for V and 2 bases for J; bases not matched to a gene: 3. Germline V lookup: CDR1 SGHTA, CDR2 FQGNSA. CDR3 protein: CASSSWTSGAYEQYF. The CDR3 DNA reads TGTGCCAGCAGCTCGTGGACTAGCGGGGCCTACGAGCAGTACTTC. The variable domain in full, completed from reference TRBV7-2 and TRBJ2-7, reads GAGVSQSPSNKVTEKGKDVELRCDPISGHTALYWYRQSLGQGLEFLIYFQGNSAPDKSGLPSDRFSAERTGGSVSTLTIQRTQQEDSAVYLCASSSWTSGAYEQYFGPGTRLTVT.

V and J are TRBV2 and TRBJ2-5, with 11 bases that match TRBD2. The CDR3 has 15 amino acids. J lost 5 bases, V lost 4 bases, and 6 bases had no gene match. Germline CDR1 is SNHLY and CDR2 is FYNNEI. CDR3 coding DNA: TGTGCCAGCAGTGGTAGCGGGGGGGCTCTCGAGACCCAGTACTTC. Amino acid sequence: CASSGSGGALETQYF.

The CDR3 DNA follows: TGTGCCAGCAGCAACGGGGGGGCCGGAAATGAGCAGTTCTTC. It encodes CASSNGGAGNEQFF. The chain employs TRBV11-3 and TRBJ2-1, with TRBD2 matching 8 bases. Germline CDR1 reads SGHNT; CDR2 reads YENEEA. The CDR3 extends over 14 amino acids. V dropped 5 bases and J dropped 7; count of bases not matched to a gene: 7.

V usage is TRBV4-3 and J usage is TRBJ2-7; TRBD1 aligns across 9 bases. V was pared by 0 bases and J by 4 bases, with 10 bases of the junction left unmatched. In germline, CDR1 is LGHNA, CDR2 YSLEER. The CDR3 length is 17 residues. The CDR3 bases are TGCGCCAGCAGCCAAGATCAAGCTACAGGGGGCTGGTACGAGCAGTACTTC. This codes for CASSQDQATGGWYEQYF.

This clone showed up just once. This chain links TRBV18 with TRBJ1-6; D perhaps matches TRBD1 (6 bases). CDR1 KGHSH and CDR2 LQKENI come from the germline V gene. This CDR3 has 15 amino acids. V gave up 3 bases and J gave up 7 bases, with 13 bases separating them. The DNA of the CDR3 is TGTGCCAGCTCACCGCCCGGACAGAGAAATTCACCCCTCCACTTT. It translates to CASSPPGQRNSPLHF.

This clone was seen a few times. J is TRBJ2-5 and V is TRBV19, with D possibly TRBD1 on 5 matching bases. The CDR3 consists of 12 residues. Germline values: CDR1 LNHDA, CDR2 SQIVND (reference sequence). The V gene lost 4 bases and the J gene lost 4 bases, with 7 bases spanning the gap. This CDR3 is CASSTGLETQYF. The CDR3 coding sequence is TGTGCCAGTAGTACAGGGCTAGAGACCCAGTACTTC. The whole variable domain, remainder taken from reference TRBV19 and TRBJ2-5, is DGGITQSPKYLFRKEGQNVTLSCEQNLNHDAMYWYRQDPGQGLRLIYYSQIVNDFQKGDIAEGYSVSREKKESFPLTVTSAQKNPTAFYLCASSTGLETQYFGPGTRLLVL.

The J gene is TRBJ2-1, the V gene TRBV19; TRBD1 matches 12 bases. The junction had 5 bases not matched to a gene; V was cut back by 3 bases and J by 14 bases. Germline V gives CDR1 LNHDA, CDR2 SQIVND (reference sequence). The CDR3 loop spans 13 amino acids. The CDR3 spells CASSMGTGGDEFF. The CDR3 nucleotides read TGTGCCAGTAGTATGGGGACAGGGGGCGATGAGTTCTTC.

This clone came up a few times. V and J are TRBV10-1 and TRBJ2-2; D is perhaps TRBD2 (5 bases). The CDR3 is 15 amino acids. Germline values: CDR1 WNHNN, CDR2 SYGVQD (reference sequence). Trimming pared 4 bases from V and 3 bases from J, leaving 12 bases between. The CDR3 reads CASSASGRDTGELFF. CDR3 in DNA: TGCGCCAGCAGTGCCAGCGGTCGCGACACCGGGGAGCTGTTTTTT.

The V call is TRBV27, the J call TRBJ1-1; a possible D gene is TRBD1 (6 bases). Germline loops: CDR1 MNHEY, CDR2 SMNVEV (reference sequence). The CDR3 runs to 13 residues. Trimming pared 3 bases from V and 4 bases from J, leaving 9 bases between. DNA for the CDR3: TGTGCCAGCAGTTTCGGGGGGGCCACTGAAGCTTTCTTT. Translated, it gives CASSFGGATEAFF.

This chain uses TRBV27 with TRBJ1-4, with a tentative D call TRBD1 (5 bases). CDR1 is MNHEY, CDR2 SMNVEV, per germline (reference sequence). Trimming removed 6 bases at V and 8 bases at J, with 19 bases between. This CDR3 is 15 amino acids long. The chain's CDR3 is CASSHVAAGREKLFF. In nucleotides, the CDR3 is TGTGCCAGCAGCCACGTTGCAGCAGGGCGGGAAAAACTGTTTTTT.

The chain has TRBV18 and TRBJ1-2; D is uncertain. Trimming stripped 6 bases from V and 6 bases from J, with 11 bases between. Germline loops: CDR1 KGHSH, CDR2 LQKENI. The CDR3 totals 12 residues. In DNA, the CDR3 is TGTGCCAGCTCCGGTGCGGATCATGGCTACACCTTC. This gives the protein CASSGADHGYTF.

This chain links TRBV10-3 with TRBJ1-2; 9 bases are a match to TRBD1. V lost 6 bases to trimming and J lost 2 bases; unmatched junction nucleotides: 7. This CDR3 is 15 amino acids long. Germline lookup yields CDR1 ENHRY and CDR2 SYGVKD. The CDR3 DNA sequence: TGTGCCATCAGCCTACTTACAGGGGGCAACTATGGCTACACCTTC. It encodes CAISLLTGGNYGYTF.

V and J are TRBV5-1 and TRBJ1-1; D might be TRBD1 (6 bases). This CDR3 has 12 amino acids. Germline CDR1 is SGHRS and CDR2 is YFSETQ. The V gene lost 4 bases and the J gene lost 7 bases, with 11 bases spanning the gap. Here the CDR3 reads CASSPGVGEAFF. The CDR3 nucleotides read TGCGCCAGCAGCCCAGGGGTGGGTGAAGCTTTCTTT. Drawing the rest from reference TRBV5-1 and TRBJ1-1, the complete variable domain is KAGVTQTPRYLIKTRGQQVTLSCSPISGHRSVSWYQQTPGQGLQFLFEYFSETQRNKGNFPGRFSGRQFSNSRSEMNVSTLELGDSALYLCASSPGVGEAFFGQGTRLTVV.

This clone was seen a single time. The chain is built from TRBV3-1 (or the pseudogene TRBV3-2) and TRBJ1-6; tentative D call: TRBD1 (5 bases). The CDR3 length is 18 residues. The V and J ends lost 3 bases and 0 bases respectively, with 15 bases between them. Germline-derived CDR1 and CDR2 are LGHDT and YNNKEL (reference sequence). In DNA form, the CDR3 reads TGTGCCAGCAGCCACAAAAGGGGAAGAAGCTCCTATAATTCACCCCTCCACTTT. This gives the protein CASSHKRGRSSYNSPLHF.

For the CDR3, the DNA is TGTGCCAGCAGCTTCGGGAATGAAAAACTGTTTTTT. Protein product: CASSFGNEKLFF. The V and J genes are TRBV5-8 and TRBJ1-4; D unclear. Germline CDR1 and CDR2: SGHTS and YDEGEE. The CDR3 runs 12 residues. The V gene lost 2 bases and the J gene lost 5 bases, with 4 bases spanning the gap.

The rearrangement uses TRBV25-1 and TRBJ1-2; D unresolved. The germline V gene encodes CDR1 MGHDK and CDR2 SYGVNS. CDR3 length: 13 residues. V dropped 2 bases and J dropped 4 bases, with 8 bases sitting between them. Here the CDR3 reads CASSEGQPYGYTF. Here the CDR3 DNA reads TGTGCCAGCAGTGAAGGGCAGCCCTATGGCTACACCTTC.

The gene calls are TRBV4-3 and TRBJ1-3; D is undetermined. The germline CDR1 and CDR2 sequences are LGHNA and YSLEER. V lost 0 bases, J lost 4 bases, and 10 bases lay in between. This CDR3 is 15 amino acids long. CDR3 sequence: CASSQDQQIGNTIYF. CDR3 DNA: TGCGCCAGCAGCCAAGATCAACAGATAGGAAACACCATATATTTT.

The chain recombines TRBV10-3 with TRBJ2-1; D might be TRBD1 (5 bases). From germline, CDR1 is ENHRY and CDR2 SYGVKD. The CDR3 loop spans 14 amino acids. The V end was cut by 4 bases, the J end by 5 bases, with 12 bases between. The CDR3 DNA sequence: TGTGCCATCAGTGGTCCCCAGGGCGACAATGAGCAGTTCTTC. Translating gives CAISGPQGDNEQFF.

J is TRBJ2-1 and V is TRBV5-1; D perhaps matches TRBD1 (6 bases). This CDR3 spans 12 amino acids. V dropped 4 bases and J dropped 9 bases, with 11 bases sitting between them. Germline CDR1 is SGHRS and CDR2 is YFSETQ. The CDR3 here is CASSLVGGEQFF. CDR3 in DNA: TGCGCCAGCAGCCTGGTAGGGGGTGAGCAGTTCTTC.

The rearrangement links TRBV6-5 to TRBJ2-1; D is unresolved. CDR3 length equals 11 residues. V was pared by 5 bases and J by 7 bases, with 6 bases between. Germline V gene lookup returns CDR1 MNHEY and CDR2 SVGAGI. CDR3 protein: CASSLLNEQFF. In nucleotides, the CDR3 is TGTGCCAGCAGTCTTTTAAATGAGCAGTTCTTC.

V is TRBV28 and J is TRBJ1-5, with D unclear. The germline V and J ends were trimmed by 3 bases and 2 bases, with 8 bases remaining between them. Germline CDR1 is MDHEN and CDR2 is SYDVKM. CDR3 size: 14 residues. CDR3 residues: CASSLSQGNQPQHF. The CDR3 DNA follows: TGTGCCAGCAGTTTGTCGCAGGGCAATCAGCCCCAGCATTTT.